The present T cell receptor beta chain was sequenced within a study of cytomegalovirus exposure and HLA in healthy donors. Germline lookup yields CDR1 SNHLY and CDR2 FYNNEI. Trimming at V came to 4 bases and at J to 5 bases, leaving 7 bases not matched to a gene. This CDR3 region has 15 residues. This PCR relied on a set of 60 Vbeta primers and 13 Jbeta primers. Only in-frame clones appear in the TCRdb table, and some are missing; sequencing was by immunoSEQ multiplex PCR. The table has more than 100,000 clones, roughly 69% seen once. All donors participated as healthy donors of bone marrow. The chain recombines TRBV2 with TRBJ1-5; 8 bases are shared with TRBD1. The sequence was collected from a woman aged 40 to 50 in good health and CMV-seropositive. Sequences were obtained from PBMCs. The CDR3 sequence is CASSGTGSSDQPQHF. The CDR3 coding sequence is TGTGCCAGCAGTGGGACAGGGAGTTCTGATCAGCCCCAGCATTTT.